This T cell receptor (beta chain) was sequenced during a study of T cell changes during pregnancy in multiple sclerosis. The method was immunoSEQ multiplex PCR; TCRdb's version includes in-frame clones alone and lacks a portion of them. Altogether 91,000 or so clones are present, about 94% being singletons, with the ten largest covering about 0.95%. The TCR was taken from a female donor with multiple sclerosis, enrolled in a pregnancy study. Material: peripheral blood, obtained after pregnancy.

This CDR3 reads CASSLRFGGQSSYNEQFF. CDR3 nucleotides: TGTGCCAGCAGCTTAAGGTTCGGGGGGCAAAGCTCCTACAATGAGCAGTTCTTC. The chain combines TRBV11-2 with TRBJ2-1; D might be TRBD2 (7 bases). There are 18 residues in the CDR3. Trimming left V 2 bases short and J 0 bases short, with 17 bases between. The germline V gene encodes CDR1 SGHAT and CDR2 FQNNGV.